This TCR beta chain was captured in a study of T cell responses to AZD1222 COVID-19 vaccine. The overall study: Whether given at about 4 or about 12 weeks, second doses were pooled. General study results and limits: Most donors were white British and more were female, and clonal diversity was possibly underestimated. Of the AZD1222 recipients, only six or seven were seropositive at baseline. Receipt of two AZD1222 doses was followed by a rise in Spike-specific TCR breadth and depth.

Sequencing was performed with immunoSEQ multiplex PCR; in TCRdb, only in-frame clones are kept and a portion is missing. The sample has over 85,000 clones, around 90% seen once. Notes on this clone: Its antigen is undetermined.

The length of the CDR3 is 16 residues. V was cut by 0 bases and J by 6 bases, with 18 bases left in between. In germline, CDR1 is GTSNPN, CDR2 SVGIG (reference sequence). Specimen: peripheral blood, collected on day 0 of AZD1222 vaccination. The TCR sequence derives from an adult in good health. The genes are TRBV30 and TRBJ1-5, with D maybe TRBD1 (6 bases). CDR3 in DNA: TGTGCCTGGAGTGTACGGGGACTTAAGGGGGGTCAGCCCCAGCATTTT. It yields the protein CAWSVRGLKGGQPQHF.